The 29 T cell receptor beta chains below come from one sample, sequenced in a study of cytotoxic CD8 clonotypes in ibrutinib-treated CLL. The assay was immunoSEQ multiplex PCR, and TCRdb's table has in-frame clones only and misses some. The sample lists roughly 180,000 clones; less than 85% were seen once. This specimen consisted of PBMCs, obtained after 24 months of ibrutinib treatment. These receptors came from a human donor with chronic lymphocytic leukemia.

There are a few counts of this clone. The rearrangement links TRBV18 to TRBJ2-7, with D maybe TRBD2 (6 bases). The CDR3 length is 13 residues. Germline-derived CDR1 and CDR2 are KGHSH and LQKENI. The V and J ends lost 3 bases and 11 bases respectively, with 17 bases between them. Here the CDR3 reads CASSPAGTTGEYF. The DNA for the CDR3 is TGTGCCAGCTCACCGGCCGGGACGACGGGGGAGTACTTC.

The gene calls are TRBV7-2 and TRBJ2-1; D call uncertain. This CDR3 contains 11 residues. The V gene lost 2 bases and the J gene lost 11 bases, with 7 bases spanning the gap. The germline V gene encodes CDR1 SGHTA and CDR2 FQGNSA. The CDR3: CASSLLRQQFF. CDR3 sequence (DNA): TGTGCCAGCAGCTTATTGCGGCAGCAGTTCTTC.

This clone was detected only once. The chain joins TRBV2 to TRBJ2-7; D is unclear. The CDR3 has 14 residues. The V end was cut by 4 bases, the J end by 4 bases, with 14 bases between. The germline V gene has CDR1 SNHLY and CDR2 FYNNEI. The CDR3 region has the DNA TGTGCCAGCAGTGTGTATAGAGAGATGTACGAGCAGTACTTC. Protein sequence: CASSVYREMYEQYF.

The chain combines TRBV5-1 with TRBJ2-3, with a possible D match to TRBD1 (6 bases). Germline V gene lookup returns CDR1 SGHRS and CDR2 YFSETQ. Trimming took 4 bases from V and 5 from J, leaving 11 bases between them. The CDR3 contains 13 residues. CDR3 in amino acids: CASSLGAGDTQYF. The CDR3 DNA reads as TGCGCCAGCAGCCTGGGGGCGGGAGATACGCAGTATTTT.

This sequence joins TRBV27 and TRBJ1-5; D unclear. This CDR3 contains 13 residues. V lost 7 bases and J 0 bases, leaving 7 bases between the germline ends. CDR1 and CDR2 (germline): MNHEY, SMNVEV (reference sequence). For the CDR3, the DNA is TGTGCCAGCACCGAATATAGCAATCAGCCCCAGCATTTT. Translated: CASTEYSNQPQHF.

This clone appeared a single time. J is TRBJ1-2 and V is TRBV5-1; a weak D match, TRBD1 (5 bases). CDR1 SGHRS and CDR2 YFSETQ come from the germline V gene. The CDR3 consists of 15 residues. The germline V and J ends were trimmed by 2 bases and 9 bases, with 20 bases remaining between them. The CDR3 region has the DNA TGCGCCAGCAGCTTTGCTTATGCGGGACGAGAAAGCTACACCTTC. Protein product: CASSFAYAGRESYTF.

This clone was counted once. This rearrangement joins TRBV6-5 to TRBJ2-1; the match to TRBD1 covers 7 bases. J was trimmed by 4 bases and V by 6 bases; bases with no gene match: 6. Germline V gene lookup returns CDR1 MNHEY and CDR2 SVGAGI. CDR3 size: 14 residues. The CDR3 sequence: CASSEGQLYNEQFF. CDR3 nucleotide sequence: TGTGCCAGCAGCGAGGGACAGCTTTACAATGAGCAGTTCTTC.

CDR3: CASSYSAGRSSYEQYF. CDR3 in DNA: TGTGCCAGCAGTTACTCAGCGGGAAGGTCCTCCTACGAGCAGTACTTC. The chain carries TRBV6-5 and TRBJ2-7, with 7 bases aligning to TRBD2. Trimming at V came to 0 bases and at J to 0 bases, leaving 5 bases not matched to a gene. Germline V lookup: CDR1 MNHEY, CDR2 SVGAGI. CDR3 length: 16 residues.

CDR3 in DNA: TGTGCCAGCACCACTGGACAGGGGCTCCCCAATGAGCAGTTCTTC. Its protein is CASTTGQGLPNEQFF. V gene TRBV27 combines with J gene TRBJ2-1, with TRBD1 identical over 9 bases. The germline V gene has CDR1 MNHEY and CDR2 SMNVEV (reference sequence). The CDR3 is 15 amino acids. The V segment lost 7 bases and the J segment 6 bases; nucleotides outside the gene matches: 10.

This chain connects TRBV5-1 to TRBJ1-6; tentative D call: TRBD1 (6 bases). The ends were cut back, 0 bases at V and 4 bases at J, with 11 bases in the middle. Germline V lookup: CDR1 SGHRS, CDR2 YFSETQ. The CDR3 covers 16 residues. The CDR3 DNA is TGCGCCAGCAGCTTGGGGACAGTCCCTTATAATTCACCCCTCCACTTT. Its protein product is CASSLGTVPYNSPLHF.

The gene calls are TRBV9 and TRBJ2-1, with 16 bases matching TRBD2. V gave up 4 bases and J gave up 9 bases; unmatched junction bases: 10. Germline assignment: CDR1 SGDLS and CDR2 YYNGEE. This CDR3 comprises 17 residues. Written as DNA, the CDR3 is TGTGCCAGCAGCCCGTTAGGGACTAGCGGGGGGGTCGGTGAGCAGTTCTTC. As protein: CASSPLGTSGGVGEQFF.

The chain recombines TRBV7-2 with TRBJ2-7; D call uncertain. This CDR3 contains 11 residues. Germline-derived CDR1 and CDR2 are SGHTA and FQGNSA. Trimming left V 5 bases short and J 4 bases short, with 6 bases between. This CDR3 reads CASSPQYEQYF. The CDR3 DNA sequence: TGTGCCAGCAGCCCACAGTACGAGCAGTACTTC.

This clone is a singleton in its sample. The chain uses TRBV6-6 and TRBJ2-7; no clear D gene. Trimming stripped 8 bases from V and 5 bases from J, with 10 bases between. Germline V gene lookup returns CDR1 MNHNY and CDR2 SVGAGI (reference sequence). This CDR3 spans 11 amino acids. The CDR3 nucleotides read TGTGCCAGCCTTTTTGTCAACGAGCAGTACTTC. This codes for CASLFVNEQYF.

For the CDR3, the DNA is TGTGCCAGCAGCCGCATTTTGGGACAGGGGGCTTACAATGAGCAGTTCTTC. Protein: CASSRILGQGAYNEQFF. The chain uses TRBV7-2 and TRBJ2-1; TRBD1 matches 12 bases. With V trimmed by 5 bases and J by 4 bases, 9 bases remained unmatched. The CDR3 has 17 residues. Germline V gene data show CDR1 as SGHTA and CDR2 as FQGNSA. The variable domain in full, with the rest retrieved from reference TRBV7-2 and TRBJ2-1, is GAGVSQSPSNKVTEKGKDVELRCDPISGHTALYWYRQSLGQGLEFLIYFQGNSAPDKSGLPSDRFSAERTGGSVSTLTIQRTQQEDSAVYLCASSRILGQGAYNEQFFGPGTRLTVL.

The V call is TRBV6-1, the J call TRBJ2-7, with D unclear. CDR3 size: 15 residues. The V gene's germline CDR1 is MNHNS and CDR2 SASEGT. With 8 bases removed from V and 3 bases from J, the gap between germline ends came to 20 bases. In DNA form, the CDR3 reads TGTGCCAGCGGCGAACGGGCCGGGCTCTTCTACGAGCAGTACTTC. This translates into CASGERAGLFYEQYF.

The CDR3 nucleotides are TGTGCCAGCAGCGCCTCACTACGAACCCAAGAGACCCAGTACTTC. Its translation is CASSASLRTQETQYF. This chain joins TRBV7-2 and TRBJ2-5; D is ambiguous. The V end was cut by 5 bases, the J end by 1 base, with 14 bases between. The length of the CDR3 is 15 residues. From germline, CDR1 is SGHTA and CDR2 FQGNSA.

CDR3 nucleotide sequence: TGTGCCAGCAGAGGGAGTCGGACTTTCTTT. This sequence encodes CASRGSRTFF. The rearrangement links TRBV2 to TRBJ1-1; the D is unclear. This CDR3 has 10 residues. Germline CDR1 SNHLY, CDR2 FYNNEI. The germline V and J ends were trimmed by 6 bases and 12 bases, with 11 bases remaining between them.

The rearrangement uses TRBV6-6 and TRBJ2-7; D uncertain. The CDR3 covers 13 residues. Germline lookup yields CDR1 MNHNY and CDR2 SVGAGI (reference sequence). The V and J ends lost 0 bases and 5 bases respectively, with 8 bases between them. The CDR3 region has the DNA TGTGCCAGCAGTTACTCGGGGTACGACGAGCAGTACTTC. Translation: CASSYSGYDEQYF.

V and J are TRBV9 and TRBJ1-6; D might be TRBD1 (5 bases). Germline loops: CDR1 SGDLS, CDR2 YYNGEE. The germline V and J ends were trimmed by 0 bases and 7 bases, with 14 bases remaining between them. The CDR3 is made up of 16 amino acids. The CDR3 bases are TGTGCCAGCAGCGTAGCAGGGATTCTCGTCAATTCACCCCTCCACTTT. The encoded protein is CASSVAGILVNSPLHF.

CDR3 DNA sequence: TGTGCCAGCAGCGTCGATGACAGGGCGAGCTCCTACGAGCAGTACTTC. Translating gives CASSVDDRASSYEQYF. The chain carries TRBV9 and TRBJ2-7; the match to TRBD1 covers 7 bases. CDR3 length: 16 residues. J gave up 0 bases and V 2 bases, and 8 bases lay outside the gene matches. Germline CDR1 is SGDLS and CDR2 is YYNGEE. Supplemented by reference TRBV9 and TRBJ2-7, the full variable domain reads DSGVTQTPKHLITATGQRVTLRCSPRSGDLSVYWYQQSLDQGLQFLIQYYNGEERAKGNILERFSAQQFPDLHSELNLSSLELGDSALYFCASSVDDRASSYEQYFGPGTRLTVT.

The chain uses TRBV7-9 and TRBJ2-7, with 7 bases that match TRBD2. V was pared by 1 base and J by 2 bases, with 2 bases of the junction left unmatched. The CDR3 contains 14 residues. Germline V gene data show CDR1 as SEHNR and CDR2 as FQNEAQ (reference sequence). The DNA of the CDR3 is TGTGCCAGCAGCTTAGAGCTAGCGGCCTACGAGCAGTACTTC. This codes for CASSLELAAYEQYF.

The chain is built from TRBV18 and TRBJ2-5; the D call may be TRBD1 or TRBD2 (5 bases each). The germline V and J ends were trimmed by 9 bases and 6 bases, with 20 bases remaining between them. This CDR3 has 14 amino acids. Germline V gives CDR1 KGHSH, CDR2 LQKENI. The CDR3 here is CASFTISGQQTQYF. The CDR3 DNA reads TGTGCCAGTTTCACCATTTCGGGGCAGCAGACCCAGTACTTC. The full variable domain, rest sourced from reference TRBV18 and TRBJ2-5, is NAGVMQNPRHLVRRRGQEARLRCSPMKGHSHVYWYRQLPEEGLKFMVYLQKENIIDESGMPKERFSAEFPKEGPSILRIQQVVRGDSAAYFCASFTISGQQTQYFGPGTRLLVL.

V and J are TRBV27 and TRBJ2-3; maybe TRBD2 (5 bases). The CDR3 runs to 16 residues. The V gene's germline CDR1 is MNHEY and CDR2 SMNVEV (reference sequence). Trimming took off 8 bases at V and 0 bases at J, with 18 bases between the two ends. In nucleotides, the CDR3 is TGTGCCAGCCGCCCTGGGATAGCGCCTAGCACAGATACGCAGTATTTT. Amino acids: CASRPGIAPSTDTQYF.

The chain recombines TRBV28 with TRBJ1-3; TRBD1 matches 7 bases. Germline CDR1 MDHEN, CDR2 SYDVKM. The CDR3 is 15 residues long. The ends lost 6 bases at V and 3 bases at J; junction bases unmatched: 8. CDR3 amino acids: CASSLKGAGGNTIYF. CDR3 nucleotide sequence: TGTGCCAGCAGCCTCAAGGGGGCGGGTGGAAACACCATATATTTT. The full variable domain, with the rest looked up from reference TRBV28 and TRBJ1-3, is DVKVTQSSRYLVKRTGEKVFLECVQDMDHENMFWYRQDPGLGLRLIYFSYDVKMKEKGDIPEGYSVSREKKERFSLILESASTNQTSMYLCASSLKGAGGNTIYFGEGSWLTVV.

The chain joins TRBV28 to TRBJ2-7; 12 bases line up with TRBD2. The V gene end was trimmed by 6 bases and the J gene end by 4 bases; junction bases not matched to a gene: 10. Germline values: CDR1 MDHEN, CDR2 SYDVKM. This CDR3 has 16 amino acids. The CDR3 region has the DNA TGTGCCAGCAGCTTACCCCAGACTAGCGGGAGATACGAGCAGTACTTC. Translation gives CASSLPQTSGRYEQYF.

This clone was detected once. J is TRBJ2-1 and V is TRBV7-2; the D is unclear. Trimming took off 1 base at V and 9 bases at J, with 4 bases between the two ends. The CDR3 has 11 residues. Germline CDR1 is SGHTA and CDR2 is FQGNSA. The CDR3: CASSLVGEQFF. DNA for the CDR3: TGTGCCAGCAGCTTAGTGGGTGAGCAGTTCTTC.

J is TRBJ2-2 and V is TRBV21-1; the table names TRBD2, a call not compared with the DNA. TRBV21-1 has pseudogene status. The CDR3 has 16 residues. The CDR3 loop reads CASSTGLAGGTGELFF. CDR3 nucleotide sequence: TGTGCCAGCAGCACAGGACTAGCGGGGGGCACCGGGGAGCTGTTTTTT.

The chain joins TRBV7-9 to TRBJ1-5; D might be TRBD1 (5 bases). Germline assignment: CDR1 SEHNR and CDR2 FQNEAQ (reference sequence). V was clipped by 0 bases and J by 6 bases, with 12 bases between them. The CDR3 spans 15 residues. The CDR3 DNA reads as TGTGCCAGCAGCTTAGCGGGGGTTGGGGGTCAGCCCCAGCATTTT. As protein: CASSLAGVGGQPQHF.

This clone has a single count. This chain uses TRBV2 with TRBJ1-6; D is unclear. V was clipped by 0 bases and J by 10 bases, with 7 bases between them. Germline V lookup: CDR1 SNHLY, CDR2 FYNNEI. The CDR3 sequence is 13 residues long. CDR3 in DNA: TGTGCCAGCAGTGAAGCGTTTAAATCACCCCTCCACTTT. Translating it yields CASSEAFKSPLHF.